This T cell receptor (beta chain) was sequenced during a study of early T cells in non-severe SARS-CoV-2 infection. Study-level information: Unpaired chains resulted from sequencing bulk RNA of unsorted whole blood. Whole-study results and caveats: Anti-spike CD8 specificities were favored by VDJdb matching, whose results missed private and CD4 specificities.

Germline V gene lookup returns CDR1 SEHNR and CDR2 FQNEAQ (reference sequence). The CDR3 totals 21 residues. The trim removed 5 bases at V and 3 bases at J, leaving 25 bases unmatched. The TCR library protocol was used to attach unique molecular identifiers. These identifiers were attached to individual cDNA molecules. One entry per CDR3 protein results from TCRdb running MiXCR on the 5' RACE reads. This sample has around 57,000 distinct CDR3 sequences, with 6% to 7% found just once. About this clonotype: What it recognizes is unknown.

This chain uses TRBV7-9 with TRBJ2-7; 10 bases line up with TRBD1. Sample: whole blood. The source of this sequence is an adult who was a healthcare worker with PCR-confirmed SARS-CoV-2 infection or an uninfected control (not recorded which). CDR3 sequence reads: CASSPEIGTIGQGVQGYEQYF. DNA of the CDR3: TGTGCCAGCAGCCCGGAAATCGGCACCATCGGACAGGGGGTTCAAGGCTACGAGCAGTACTTC.